Sequencing of this T cell receptor beta chain was carried out in a study of T cell repertoires in cytomegalovirus infection. Turning to the study itself: The study used recently identified HLA-C-restricted and well-studied HLA-B-restricted CMV epitopes. Carrying CMV and the relevant HLA type showed in public TCR beta signatures. Findings of the study overall: HLA-C-restricted, CMV-specific TCR beta clonotypes were dominant ex vivo. Totalled public TCR beta family frequency picked out people who carried CMV plus the relevant HLA.

The table lists this clonotype with a few counts. Antigen specificity is unknown. This CDR3 spans 17 amino acids. V lost 0 bases and J lost 1; bases outside the gene matches: 3. Per the germline V gene, CDR1 is SGHRS and CDR2 is YFSETQ. TCRdb passed the reads through MiXCR, listing each CDR3 protein once. The sample records around 540,000 distinct CDR3 sequences, around 30% being singletons. Here the sequenced sample was cultured PBMCs, taken from culture after CMV antigen stimulation. The clonotype comes from a human donor in good health (CMV status not recorded). Some clones in this sample may be carry-over from other donors' samples. The V gene is TRBV5-1, the J gene TRBJ2-3, with TRBD2 identical over 12 bases. The CDR3 nucleotides read TGCGCCAGCAGCTTGGGCCGGACTAGCGGGGGCACAGATACGCAGTATTTT. This gives the protein CASSLGRTSGGTDTQYF.